The sample holds one count of the clone carrying this TCR beta chain. Its antigen is as yet unknown. A much larger clone sits a single nucleotide away, making a read error possible. Ophthalmopathy cases showed moderate-to-severe activity, scoring CAS ≥3 and NOSPECS ≥4, with duration under 3 months. Patients with other autoimmune diseases, uncontrolled infections, pregnancy or lactation were excluded. Fresh peripheral blood (approximately 9.2 ml) yielded the PBMCs. The CDR3 runs to 13 residues. Trimming took 4 bases from V and 6 from J, leaving 12 bases between them. Germline assignment: CDR1 ENHRY and CDR2 SYGVKD. This specimen belongs to a study of Graves' ophthalmopathy and Graves' hyperthyroidism. General study results and limits: Sensitivity of under 71% and specificity of around 72% were achieved by the model that predicted ophthalmopathy progression.

RNA transcripts were the template, and TCR beta CDR3 regions were amplified from them. In the first round, RT-PCR was carried out with HTBI primers, and a multiplex PCR formed the second round. MiXCR, applied by TCRdb to the multiplex PCR reads, yields one record per CDR3 protein. The sample contains about 660,000 distinct CDR3 sequences, more than 40% of which appear only once. J is TRBJ1-1 and V is TRBV10-3; D remains ambiguous. Sequencing was done on a sample of peripheral blood. The clonotype comes from an adult man with Graves' ophthalmopathy. CDR3 protein: CAISVERGAEAFF. The CDR3 region has the DNA TGTGCCATCAGTGTGGAGAGAGGAGCTGAAGCTTTCTTT.